The 8 T cell receptor beta chains listed next were all sequenced from one sample in a study of blood T cell repertoires in COVID-19. The assay was immunoSEQ multiplex PCR, and TCRdb's table has in-frame clones only and misses some. The sample holds roughly 150,000 clones, about four fifths seen once. The specimen sequenced was peripheral blood. These TCRs come from an elderly woman with COVID-19, enrolled during active disease.

The V and J genes are TRBV19 and TRBJ2-1; 8 bases line up with TRBD1. The V segment lost 9 bases and the J segment 0 bases; nucleotides outside the gene matches: 7. Germline assignment: CDR1 LNHDA and CDR2 SQIVND (reference sequence). The CDR3 loop spans 15 amino acids. CDR3 amino acids: CASHRTGRSYNEQFF. Written as DNA, the CDR3 is TGTGCCAGCCACAGGACAGGGCGCTCCTACAATGAGCAGTTCTTC.

The chain couples TRBV18 to TRBJ2-3; possibly TRBD1 for D (6 bases). Germline V gene lookup returns CDR1 KGHSH and CDR2 LQKENI. The CDR3 sequence is 16 residues long. V gave up 2 bases and J gave up 5 bases, with 17 bases separating them. The CDR3 is CASSPFGPRGGDTQYF. DNA of the CDR3: TGTGCCAGCTCACCATTTGGGCCGAGAGGGGGAGATACGCAGTATTTT.

The genes are TRBV19 and TRBJ2-2, with D possibly TRBD1 on 6 matching bases. The germline V gene has CDR1 LNHDA and CDR2 SQIVND (reference sequence). The V end lost 7 bases, the J end lost 6 bases, and 12 bases lay between the germline ends. The CDR3 sequence is 13 residues long. The CDR3 DNA sequence: TGTGCCAGTATCACAGGGTGGGCCGGGGAGCTGTTTTTT. Translation: CASITGWAGELFF.

DNA of the CDR3: TGCAGCGTCGTAATCTACTATACGACAGGGCAGTTCTTC. It encodes CSVVIYYTTGQFF. V is TRBV29-1 and J is TRBJ2-1, with D possibly being TRBD1 (6 bases). V shed 6 bases and J shed 12 bases, with 21 bases lying between them. The CDR3 has 13 residues. The V gene's germline CDR1 is SQVTM and CDR2 ANQGSEA.

The chain joins TRBV10-3 to TRBJ2-1, with 10 bases fitting TRBD1. Trimming removed 3 bases from V and 3 bases from J; junction bases left unmatched: 5. Germline-derived CDR1 and CDR2 are ENHRY and SYGVKD. The CDR3 has 16 residues. In DNA form, the CDR3 reads TGTGCCATCAGTGACCCGGGACAGGGGCACTACAATGAGCAGTTCTTC. The encoded protein is CAISDPGQGHYNEQFF.

The chain uses TRBV5-1 and TRBJ1-1; 11 positions agree with TRBD1. CDR3 size: 15 residues. V was clipped by 2 bases and J by 5 bases; unmatched bases: 5. Germline CDR1 and CDR2: SGHRS and YFSETQ. CDR3 region: CASSLTGTGGTEAFF. In nucleotides, the CDR3 is TGCGCCAGCAGCTTAACCGGGACAGGGGGTACTGAAGCTTTCTTT. Looking up the rest from reference TRBV5-1 and TRBJ1-1 gives the full variable domain: KAGVTQTPRYLIKTRGQQVTLSCSPISGHRSVSWYQQTPGQGLQFLFEYFSETQRNKGNFPGRFSGRQFSNSRSEMNVSTLELGDSALYLCASSLTGTGGTEAFFGQGTRLTVV.

The count of this clone is one. V is TRBV19 and J is TRBJ2-2; 7 bases fit TRBD1. Germline V gene lookup returns CDR1 LNHDA and CDR2 SQIVND (reference sequence). V dropped 4 bases and J dropped 5; count of bases not matched to a gene: 7. This CDR3 has 15 amino acids. CDR3 region: CASSKTGQGTGELFF. The CDR3 region has the DNA TGTGCCAGTAGTAAGACAGGGCAGGGGACCGGGGAGCTGTTTTTT.

The chain employs TRBV11-1 and TRBJ2-7, with D possibly TRBD2 on 6 matching bases. The CDR3 is 14 amino acids. Germline CDR1 and CDR2: SGHAT and FQDESV (reference sequence). Trimming removed 5 bases at V and 2 bases at J, with 13 bases between. The CDR3 here is CASSPSRGAYEQYF. Written as DNA, the CDR3 is TGTGCCAGCAGCCCTAGTCGCGGGGCCTACGAGCAGTACTTC.